The sequence of this T cell receptor beta chain was determined in a study of blood T cell repertoires in COVID-19 (dated by TCRdb to about 2020). With respect to the entire study: Samples from collaborators originated in the United States, Italy and Spain and spanned both the acute and convalescent phases of COVID-19. The material from the prospective study consisted of cDNA or gDNA derived from T cells, B-cell-depleted T cells, or PBMCs. Deeply sampled blood TCRbeta repertoires from subjects exposed to, actively infected with, or recovered from COVID-19 were included in the dataset. The repertoires were released in a freely available public database intended as a resource for research on the immune response to SARS-CoV-2. Samples came from the ongoing ImmuneRACE study (first 160 participants) plus 1,254 subjects from 6 global collaborators. Nearly every sample came with metadata listing a de-identified subject ID, COVID-19 status, age in years and sex. Where available, HLA class I and class II types were obtained from metadata supplied by the sample provider rather than from assay-based typing.

Each collaborating institution followed its own protocols to collect whole blood in K2EDTA tubes. Collaborator samples were shipped for TCRbeta analysis as frozen whole blood, isolated PBMCs, or DNA extracted from either sample type. TCRbeta CDR3 regions were amplified from genomic DNA by means of the immunoSEQ Assay, a bias-controlled multiplex PCR. As for how the authors treated the data: Nucleated cell counts per sample were estimated from amplification of reference gene primers within the assay. To quantify the absolute abundance of each unique TCRbeta CDR3 rearrangement, sequence reads were collapsed and filtered. For each sample, productive Simpson clonality was calculated as the square root of Simpson's diversity index over productive rearrangements. In TCRdb, the immuneACCESS table is reduced to in-frame sequences with V and J assigned. These tables do not hold every clone; where another copy was compared, an unresolved V gene accounts for under half, and the others remain unexplained. V and J calls and clone size are those listed in that table; D and trimming were worked out from the DNA. The sample contains some 200,000 clones, 84% of them found a single time. Roughly an eighth of the sample belongs to the ten largest clones.

Remarks on this clone: There is no known antigen for this receptor. No base quality information exists; no much larger clone differs at one position.

What the work shows at the level of the full study, not this receptor alone: The amount of clinical and demographic metadata varied by source and participant and was provided uncurated.

CDR1 SGHAT and CDR2 FQNNGV were looked up in the germline V gene. The CDR3 contains 13 residues, cysteine and phenylalanine counted. The kept DNA is CDR3 alone, 39 bases in frame from the first base. V is pruned by 5 bases and J by 5 bases, leaving 5 bases of the junction without a gene match. Rearrangement joined TRBV11-2 to TRBJ2-5; 7 junctional bases match TRBD1. The clonotype was recovered from a human donor in a cohort sampled during active COVID-19. The specimen was peripheral blood. The CDR3 protein is CASSRQGGETQYF. At the DNA level, the sequence is TGTGCCAGCAGCCGACAGGGTGGTGAGACCCAGTACTTC. The CDR3 plus the reference TRBV11-2 and TRBJ2-5 genes for the other parts give the full variable domain: EAGVAQSPRYKIIEKRQSVAFWCNPISGHATLYWYQQILGQGPKLLIQFQNNGVVDDSQLPKDRFSAERLKGVDSTLKIQPAKLEDSAVYLCASSRQGGETQYFGPGTRLLVL.